The T cell receptor (beta chain) described here comes from a study of identical twins. TCRdb analysed the 5' RACE reads with MiXCR anew, one entry per CDR3 protein. The table includes approximately 680,000 distinct CDR3 sequences, under 8.5% detected once. This clonotype showed up just a few times. Germline loops: CDR1 MDHEN, CDR2 SYDVKM. J was trimmed by 3 bases and V by 5 bases; bases with no gene match: 8. The CDR3 runs to 15 residues. Another study also made use of these data, one on yellow fever vaccine responses in identical twins.

The receptor was isolated from a woman aged 18-29 years in good health. The J gene is TRBJ2-3, the V gene TRBV28; 7 bases map to TRBD2. The sequencing sample was made of PBMCs. CDR3 in amino acids: CASSPQRGQTDTQYF. The CDR3 coding sequence is TGTGCCAGCAGTCCCCAGCGGGGTCAGACAGATACGCAGTATTTT. The variable domain in full, completed from reference TRBV28 and TRBJ2-3, reads DVKVTQSSRYLVKRTGEKVFLECVQDMDHENMFWYRQDPGLGLRLIYFSYDVKMKEKGDIPEGYSVSREKKERFSLILESASTNQTSMYLCASSPQRGQTDTQYFGPGTRLTVL.